The clone carrying this T cell receptor (beta chain) was observed a handful of times. This sample is part of a study of metastatic and nonmetastatic thyroid tumors. Not a single patient had been given any form of treatment at any point before undergoing thyroid surgery. TCRdb re-called clones via MiXCR from the PCR reads. The sample shows tens of thousands of clones, around 16% of them seen only once. Trimming shortened V by 8 bases and J by 4 bases, and 12 bases separated the two germline ends. This CDR3 spans 13 amino acids. Germline CDR1 reads SNHLY; CDR2 reads FYNNEI. The TCR originated in a male donor with papillary thyroid cancer or a benign thyroid nodule (not recorded which). Some clones in this sample may be carry-over from other donors' samples. Source material: blood. The chain joins TRBV2 to TRBJ2-1, with no clear D. CDR3 bases: TGTGCCAGCTACATCGGTACGTACAATGAGCAGTTCTTC. The encoded protein is CASYIGTYNEQFF.